The text below deals with one T cell receptor beta chain. The data were produced by immunoSEQ multiplex PCR, yet TCRdb's version contains in-frame clones alone and is incomplete. The repertoire holds about 59,000 clones, 90% to 95% seen once, with around 4.2% in the top ten. The data belong to a study of technical replicates of blood from a few donors. Germline CDR1 and CDR2: DFQATT and SNEGSKA (reference sequence). This CDR3 has 11 amino acids. V was shortened by 5 bases and J by 8 bases, with 9 bases between the two germline ends. This chain uses TRBV20-1 with TRBJ2-2, with a tentative D call TRBD2 (5 bases). Sequenced sample: PBMCs. The clonotype was recovered from a human donor in good health. Some clones in this sample may be carry-over from other donors' samples. In DNA form, the CDR3 reads TGCAGTGCTGAACGCGGGGGGGAGCTGTTTTTT. This encodes CSAERGGELFF.